The rows below give T cell receptor beta chains drawn from one sample of a study of cytomegalovirus exposure and HLA in healthy donors. Here immunoSEQ multiplex PCR was the method, and the copy in TCRdb shows in-frame clones only, minus some. Of about 57,000 clones in the sample, about 81% were seen once. Sequencing used PBMCs. Source of these receptors: a man aged 25 to 40 in good health and CMV-seropositive. CDR3s include the opening cysteine and the closing phenylalanine or tryptophan. D genes are given only for firm matches. Expanded clones are given a class, and other clones once, few, many or no size at all.

j_call clone_size v_call d_call cdr3_aa cdr3_nt
TRBJ2-7 . TRBV6-1 TRBD2 CASGGGALEQYF TGTGCCAGCGGCGGGGGGGCCCTCGAGCAGTACTTC
TRBJ2-1 . TRBV7-3 TRBD2 CASSFVSASGVGEQFF TGTGCCAGCAGCTTCGTTTCAGCTAGCGGGGTCGGTGAGCAGTTCTTC
TRBJ2-5 . TRBV30 . CAWSVGGMKTQYF TGTGCCTGGAGTGTAGGAGGGATGAAGACCCAGTACTTC
TRBJ2-3 . TRBV5-4 . CASSPLQGTDTQYF TGTGCCAGCAGCCCCTTACAGGGCACAGATACGCAGTATTTT
TRBJ1-2 . TRBV7-9 TRBD1 CASSLEDRPTNYGYTF TGTGCCAGCAGCTTAGAGGACAGGCCTACTAACTATGGCTACACCTTC
TRBJ1-4 . TRBV7-3 . CASSFLTTPHPATNEKLFF TGTGCCAGCAGCTTCTTAACAACACCTCATCCTGCAACTAATGAAAAACTGTTTTTT
TRBJ2-7 . TRBV28 . CASRKAGALREQYF TGTGCCAGCCGTAAGGCGGGGGCACTACGAGAGCAGTACTTC
TRBJ1-2 . TRBV4-3 TRBD1 CASRETGYRYGAYGYTF TGCGCCAGCAGGGAGACAGGGTACCGCTACGGGGCCTATGGCTACACCTTC
TRBJ1-2 . TRBV28 TRBD1 CASSVTGGYGYTF TGTGCCAGCAGTGTGACAGGGGGCTATGGCTACACCTTC
TRBJ1-3 . TRBV5-1 TRBD1 CASSFNHRGPLSGNTIYF TGCGCCAGCAGCTTTAACCACAGGGGACCTTTATCTGGAAACACCATATATTTT
TRBJ2-5 . TRBV9 TRBD2 CASSVGGREGETQYF TGTGCCAGCAGCGTAGGTGGGAGGGAGGGGGAGACCCAGTACTTC
TRBJ1-2 . TRBV4-2 TRBD1 CASSRDRGLDGYTF TGTGCCAGCAGCCGCGACAGGGGGCTAGATGGCTACACCTTC
TRBJ1-1 . TRBV6-5 TRBD1 CASSYWDREAFF TGTGCCAGCAGTTACTGGGACAGGGAAGCTTTCTTT
TRBJ1-2 . TRBV27 TRBD1 CASTSGSDRGHPYGYTF TGTGCCAGCACCTCCGGTTCGGACAGGGGACACCCCTATGGCTACACCTTC
TRBJ1-1 . TRBV19 TRBD1 CASSILPGQLATEAFF TGTGCCAGTAGTATACTCCCGGGACAGTTGGCCACTGAAGCTTTCTTT
TRBJ1-2 . TRBV28 . CASSYSGRANYGYTF TGTGCCAGCAGTTACTCCGGGAGGGCTAACTATGGCTACACCTTC
TRBJ1-2 . TRBV18 TRBD1 CASSPRSSRTGGMDGYTF TGTGCCAGCTCACCACGGTCGAGTAGGACAGGGGGGATGGATGGCTACACCTTC
TRBJ1-5 once TRBV15 . CATSRDIGNQPQHF TGTGCCACCAGCAGAGATATAGGCAATCAGCCCCAGCATTTT
TRBJ2-3 many TRBV6-4 TRBD2 CASSDLAGADTQYF TGTGCCAGCAGTGACCTAGCGGGGGCAGATACGCAGTATTTT
TRBJ2-2 . TRBV7-7 . CASSLASTGELFF TGTGCTAGCAGCTTAGCGAGCACCGGGGAGCTGTTTTTT
TRBJ1-2 . TRBV9 . CASSAELWGYTF TGTGCCAGCAGCGCCGAGTTATGGGGCTACACCTTC
TRBJ1-5 . TRBV6-5 . CASSSPNQPQHF TGTGCCAGCAGTTCTCCCAATCAGCCCCAGCATTTT
TRBJ2-2 . TRBV6-6 . CASSYSHLADTGELFF TGTGCCAGCAGTTACTCCCACTTAGCGGACACCGGGGAGCTGTTTTTT
TRBJ2-1 . TRBV9 . CASSTGSFSYNEQFF TGTGCCAGCAGCACGGGGAGCTTCTCCTACAATGAGCAGTTCTTC
TRBJ2-2 . TRBV18 . CASSPSQVPNTGELFF TGTGCCAGCTCACCATCACAGGTCCCGAACACCGGGGAGCTGTTTTTT
TRBJ1-5 . TRBV7-8 TRBD1 CASSSFLTGTGFNQPQHF TGTGCCAGCAGCTCGTTTTTAACCGGGACAGGGTTCAATCAGCCCCAGCATTTT